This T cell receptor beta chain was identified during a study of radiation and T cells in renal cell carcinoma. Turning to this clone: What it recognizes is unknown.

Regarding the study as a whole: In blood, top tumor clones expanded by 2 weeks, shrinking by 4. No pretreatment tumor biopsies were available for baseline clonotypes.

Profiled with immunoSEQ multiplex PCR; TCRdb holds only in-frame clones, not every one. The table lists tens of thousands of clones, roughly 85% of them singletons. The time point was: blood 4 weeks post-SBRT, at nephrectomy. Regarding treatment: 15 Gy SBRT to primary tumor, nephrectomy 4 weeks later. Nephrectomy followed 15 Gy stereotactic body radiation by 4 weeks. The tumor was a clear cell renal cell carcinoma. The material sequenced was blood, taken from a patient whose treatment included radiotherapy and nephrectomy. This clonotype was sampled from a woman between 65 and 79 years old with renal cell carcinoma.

The CDR3 region is CASSLSGINSGNTIYF. DNA for the CDR3: TGTGCCAGCAGCCTTAGCGGGATTAACTCTGGAAACACCATATATTTT. The chain is built from TRBV9 and TRBJ1-3, with no clear D. The CDR3 has 16 residues. The V end was cut by 4 bases, the J end by 0 bases, with 14 bases between. Germline V gene sequence: CDR1 SGDLS, CDR2 YYNGEE.